This T cell receptor (beta chain) is drawn from a study of blood T cell repertoires in COVID-19. Whole-study context: COVID-19 samples collected from the United States, Italy and Spain covered acute and convalescent phases.

The CDR3 is 16 amino acids. Trimming took off 3 bases at V and 0 bases at J, with 14 bases between the two ends. Germline CDR1 SGHNT, CDR2 YYREEE (reference sequence). Original analysis: It was from reference gene primer amplification that nucleated cell counts were estimated. Using immunoSEQ multiplex PCR, the repertoire was profiled, and TCRdb retains in-frame clones only, with some absent. V and J calls and clone size are given by that table; D and trimming were obtained from the DNA. The sample holds around 70,000 clones, 80% to 90% seen once. Sequenced material: peripheral blood. This TCR was sampled from a woman aged 60-70 years with acute or convalescent COVID-19. This chain joins TRBV5-4 and TRBJ2-3; D call uncertain. Written as DNA, the CDR3 is TGTGCCAGCAGCTCCGGAGCCTCAAGAAGCACAGATACGCAGTATTTT. It is translated as CASSSGASRSTDTQYF.